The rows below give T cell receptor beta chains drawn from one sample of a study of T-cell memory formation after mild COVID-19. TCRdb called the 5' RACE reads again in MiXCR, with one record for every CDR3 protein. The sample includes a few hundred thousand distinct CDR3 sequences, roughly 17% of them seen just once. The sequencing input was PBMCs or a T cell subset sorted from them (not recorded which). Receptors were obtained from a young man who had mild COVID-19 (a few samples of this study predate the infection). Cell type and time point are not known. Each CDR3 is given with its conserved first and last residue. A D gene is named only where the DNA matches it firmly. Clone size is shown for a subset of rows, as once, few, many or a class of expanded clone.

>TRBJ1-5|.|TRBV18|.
TGTGCCAGCTCCGCCGCGGGGGGCGGGAACAATCAGCCCCAGCATTTT
CASSAAGGGNNQPQHF
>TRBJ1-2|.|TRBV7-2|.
TGTGCCAGCAGCTTTGGGGGCTGGTATGGCTACACCTTC
CASSFGGWYGYTF
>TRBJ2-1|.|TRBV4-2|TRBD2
TGTGCCGCAAGGGGGAACCAAGGACTAGCGGGGCACAATGAGCAGTTCTTC
CAARGNQGLAGHNEQFF
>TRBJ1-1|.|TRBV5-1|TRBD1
TGCGCCAGCAGCTTGGCCGCAGGGGGCTCAGGCGACACTGAAGCTTTCTTT
CASSLAAGGSGDTEAFF
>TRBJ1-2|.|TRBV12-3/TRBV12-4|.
TGTGCCAGCGGCCCCCGGGGGTGGTATGGCTACACCTTC
CASGPRGWYGYTF
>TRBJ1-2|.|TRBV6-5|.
TGTGCCAGCAGCCGGGTTGTAAGGGAAGGGGTCGCTAACTATGGCTACACCTTC
CASSRVVREGVANYGYTF
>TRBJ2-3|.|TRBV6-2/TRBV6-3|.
TGTGCCAGCAGCCGGATATTGACGATTAGCACAGATACGCAGTATTTT
CASSRILTISTDTQYF
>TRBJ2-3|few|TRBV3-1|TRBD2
TGTGCCAGCAGCCCCCCGACTAGCGGGGGCTCAGATACGCAGTATTTT
CASSPPTSGGSDTQYF
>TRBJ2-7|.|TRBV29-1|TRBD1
TGCAGCGGCGGCGGACAGGGGTATCACGAGCAGTACTTC
CSGGGQGYHEQYF
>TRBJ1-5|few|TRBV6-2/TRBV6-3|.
TGTGCCAGCAGTTACTACGCAGGAGTCAATCAGCCCCAGCATTTT
CASSYYAGVNQPQHF
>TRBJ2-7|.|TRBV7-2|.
TGTGCCAGCAGCTTAATTCGGTTAACGGGACTGGGCGAGCAGTACTTC
CASSLIRLTGLGEQYF
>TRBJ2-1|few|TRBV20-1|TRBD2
TGCAGTGCTACCGGGGGGACCCTCGCCCATGAGCAGTTCTTC
CSATGGTLAHEQFF
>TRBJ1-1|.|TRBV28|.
TGTGCCAGCAGTTTACCCCAGGGGAACACTGAAGCTTTCTTT
CASSLPQGNTEAFF
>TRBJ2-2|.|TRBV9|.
TGTGCCAGCAGCCGGGCGGGGGCAAACACCGGGGAGCTGTTTTTT
CASSRAGANTGELFF
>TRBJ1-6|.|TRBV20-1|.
TGCAGTGCTAGCGACTCCAGGGTGAGCTCCTATAATTCACCCCTCCACTTT
CSASDSRVSSYNSPLHF
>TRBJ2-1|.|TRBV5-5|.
TGTGCCAGCAGGAGAACAGGGAGTCCCTACAATGAGCAGTTCTTC
CASRRTGSPYNEQFF
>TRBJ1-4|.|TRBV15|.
TGTGCCACCAGCAGGGAGGGGGGTGAAAAACTGTTTTTT
CATSREGGEKLFF
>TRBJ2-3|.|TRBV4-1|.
TGCGCCAGCAGCCAAGATTTAGGCAGCTCACGGGATACGCAGTATTTT
CASSQDLGSSRDTQYF
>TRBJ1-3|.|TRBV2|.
TGTGCCAGCAGTGTACAGCGCTCTGGAAACACCATATATTTT
CASSVQRSGNTIYF
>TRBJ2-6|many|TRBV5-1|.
TGCGCCAGCAGCCCCCAGGGTAATGGGGCCAACGTCCTGACTTTC
CASSPQGNGANVLTF
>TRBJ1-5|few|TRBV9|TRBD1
TGTGCCAGCAGCGAGCAGGGGGGGGCTCAGCCCCAGCATTTT
CASSEQGGAQPQHF
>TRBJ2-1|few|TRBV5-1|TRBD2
TGCGCCAGCAGCCAACTAGCGGGGGGAATCAATGAGCAGTTCTTC
CASSQLAGGINEQFF
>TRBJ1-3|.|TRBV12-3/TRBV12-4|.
TGTGCCAGCAGTCTCTCAGGCCTCTCTGGAAACACCATATATTTT
CASSLSGLSGNTIYF
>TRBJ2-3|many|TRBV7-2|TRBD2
TGTGCCAGCAGACTAGCGGGGGGAGATACGCAGTATTTT
CASRLAGGDTQYF
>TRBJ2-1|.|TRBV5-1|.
TGCGCCAGCAGCTTGACGGACGTTGAGCAGTTCTTC
CASSLTDVEQFF
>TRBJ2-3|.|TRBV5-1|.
TGCGCCAGCAGCTTGGTCTCTCCAGATACGCAGTATTTT
CASSLVSPDTQYF
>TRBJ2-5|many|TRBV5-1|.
TGCGCCAGCAGCCCCCTGAGTGCGGAGACCCAGTACTTC
CASSPLSAETQYF
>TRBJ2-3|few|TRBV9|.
TGTGCCAGCAGCACCGACTCGGCTGAGGGGCCCTATGGTACGCAGTATTTT
CASSTDSAEGPYGTQYF
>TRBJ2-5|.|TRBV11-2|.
TGTGCCAGCAGCCCAGGACTCGCGGCGTACCAAGAGACCCAGTACTTC
CASSPGLAAYQETQYF